The clone carrying this T cell receptor beta chain was seen repeatedly, ten times or more. No antigen is known for it. Construction of the TCRbeta library involved unique molecular identifiers. Each CDR3 protein gets one entry after TCRdb re-called the PCR reads with MiXCR. The sample consists of a few hundred thousand distinct CDR3 sequences, about a tenth of them appearing once. The data are from a study of T-cell reconstitution after alpha-beta-depleted transplantation in children. Regarding the study as a whole: Surviving recipient T cells and thymic progenitors underlay high day-60 TCRbeta diversity in some patients.

Germline V CDR1 and CDR2: DFQATT, SNEGSKA (reference sequence). This CDR3 is built from 14 residues. V was pared by 3 bases and J by 7 bases, with 16 bases between. This specimen was PBMCs, taken before TCRalphabeta/CD19-depleted stem cell transplant. This sequence was found in a child under two years old with acute myeloid leukemia, due to receive a stem cell transplant. The rearrangement joins TRBV20-1 to TRBJ1-5, with D maybe TRBD1 (5 bases). Here the CDR3 reads CSARRWGGGQPQHF. The CDR3 nucleotides are TGCAGTGCTAGGAGGTGGGGGGGAGGACAGCCCCAGCATTTT.